Following are 2 T cell receptor beta chains from one sample sequenced in a study of CD8 T cells in ankylosing spondylitis. TCRdb processed the 5' RACE reads anew with MiXCR; each CDR3 protein has one entry. In the table there are tens of thousands of distinct CDR3 sequences, roughly 30% of which are singletons. Sequencing input: blood, either unsorted or a sorted T cell fraction (not recorded which). These receptors all come from a male donor with ankylosing spondylitis or in good health (not recorded which).

In its sample, this clonotype was seen a few times. The chain combines TRBV6-1 with TRBJ1-2; TRBD1 matches at 7 bases. V trimming: 8 bases; J trimming: 3 bases; junction bases outside the gene matches: 15. CDR3 length: 16 amino acids. CDR1 MNHNS and CDR2 SASEGT come from the germline V gene. CDR3 DNA sequence: TGTGCCAGCGGCGCAGGGGGTTCATCGTTGGACTATGGCTACACCTTC. Translating gives CASGAGGSSLDYGYTF.

This clonotype has a handful of counts. The genes are TRBV7-9 and TRBJ2-1; D ambiguous. The germline V gene encodes CDR1 SEHNR and CDR2 FQNEAQ (reference sequence). The ends were cut back, 1 base at V and 3 bases at J, with 7 bases in the middle. CDR3 length: 14 residues. The DNA for the CDR3 is TGTGCCAGCAGCTTAGTTTCCCTCTACAATGAGCAGTTCTTC. It is translated as CASSLVSLYNEQFF.